Included here is one T cell receptor beta chain sequence, with context. The authors carried out high-throughput sequencing of TCR beta. They applied it to CD8+ and CD4+ T cells obtained from blood. Controls matched for age and sex were healthy donors. The CD8+ and CD4+ T cells were negatively isolated, with the TEMRA cells enriched by FACS. The authors reverse transcribed roughly 0.5 to 1 ug RNA with random hexamers. By means of immunoSEQ multiplex PCR, TCR beta CDR3 spanning 54 Vbeta and 13 Jbeta underwent amplification. From the immunoSEQ multiplex PCR reads, TCRdb called clonotypes with MiXCR, one entry per CDR3 protein. The table has some 150,000 distinct CDR3 sequences, around 94% seen once; the top ten hold over 0.07%. The data stem from a study of CD8 T cells in Susac syndrome. The sequenced material came from CD4+ T cells from PBMCs. This receptor was identified in a human donor in good health.

This chain's CDR3 is CASSPTSGRTDTQYF. The CDR3 DNA reads as TGTGCCAGCTCCCCAACTAGCGGACGCACAGATACGCAGTATTTT. The V gene is TRBV18, the J gene TRBJ2-3; 8 bases fit TRBD2. Unmatched junction bases numbered 6, after V lost 6 bases and J lost 1 base. This CDR3 has 15 residues. Germline CDR1 reads KGHSH; CDR2 reads LQKENI.